The clone carrying this TCR beta chain has a count of ten or more. Its specificity is not known. A library of TCRbeta sequences, prepared with unique molecular identifiers, was generated. Via MiXCR, TCRdb re-called the PCR reads, giving one row per CDR3 protein. The data show approximately 47,000 distinct CDR3 sequences, around 50% seen once. These data come from a study of T-cell reconstitution after alpha-beta-depleted transplantation in children. Study observations and caveats: Several patients had high TCRbeta diversity at day 60; it came from surviving recipient T cells and thymic progenitors.

Material: peripheral blood, obtained before TCRalphabeta/CD19-depleted stem cell transplant. The sequence was obtained from a boy under two years old with SCID, due to receive a stem cell transplant.

The CDR3 reads CSAPLDTQYF. CDR3 bases: TGCAGTGCTCCCCTGGATACGCAGTATTTT. V and J are TRBV20-1 and TRBJ2-3; D gene uncertain. The CDR3 extends over 10 amino acids. Looked up from germline, CDR1 is DFQATT and CDR2 is SNEGSKA (reference sequence). V was clipped by 5 bases and J by 6 bases, with 6 bases between them.